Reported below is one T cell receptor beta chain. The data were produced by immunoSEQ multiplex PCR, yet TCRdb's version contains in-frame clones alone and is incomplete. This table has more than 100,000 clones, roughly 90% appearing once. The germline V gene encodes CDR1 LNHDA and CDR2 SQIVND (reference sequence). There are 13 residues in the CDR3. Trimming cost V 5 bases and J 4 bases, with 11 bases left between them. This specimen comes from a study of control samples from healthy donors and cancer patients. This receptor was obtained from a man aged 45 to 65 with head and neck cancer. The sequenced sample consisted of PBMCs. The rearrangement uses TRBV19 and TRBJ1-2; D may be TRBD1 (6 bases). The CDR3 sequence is CASSPQGTYGYTF. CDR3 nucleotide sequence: TGTGCCAGTAGTCCGCAGGGGACCTATGGCTACACCTTC.